This TCR beta chain originates from a study of molecular identifiers for immune sequencing clone quantification. Previously described methods and listed TCR primers were used for bulk TCR libraries. TCRdb analysed the PCR reads with MiXCR anew, one entry per CDR3 protein. This table has tens of thousands of distinct CDR3 sequences, 20% to 25% appearing once. Study findings and constraints: Spiked TCR RNA from one Jurkat cell reportedly showed up when mixed among 800,000 to 1,000,000 naive cells.

At least ten counts were recorded for this clonotype. Antigen specificity is unknown. The CDR3 sequence is 14 residues long. Between the trimmed V and J ends, which lost 0 bases and 2 bases, there was a span of 8 bases. Germline CDR1 and CDR2: SGHAT and FQNNGV. The receptor was isolated from a human donor in good health. Some libraries in this study had Jurkat cell RNA spiked in. V gene TRBV11-2 combines with J gene TRBJ2-7; maybe TRBD1 (6 bases). Sequencing was carried out using naive CD8+ T cells from blood, with Jurkat cell RNA spiked in. Subset here: FACS-sorted CD8+CD4-CCR7+CD45RA+ naive T cells. The CDR3 sequence is CASSLEGQPYEQYF. The CDR3 DNA reads as TGTGCCAGCAGCTTAGAAGGACAGCCCTACGAGCAGTACTTC.